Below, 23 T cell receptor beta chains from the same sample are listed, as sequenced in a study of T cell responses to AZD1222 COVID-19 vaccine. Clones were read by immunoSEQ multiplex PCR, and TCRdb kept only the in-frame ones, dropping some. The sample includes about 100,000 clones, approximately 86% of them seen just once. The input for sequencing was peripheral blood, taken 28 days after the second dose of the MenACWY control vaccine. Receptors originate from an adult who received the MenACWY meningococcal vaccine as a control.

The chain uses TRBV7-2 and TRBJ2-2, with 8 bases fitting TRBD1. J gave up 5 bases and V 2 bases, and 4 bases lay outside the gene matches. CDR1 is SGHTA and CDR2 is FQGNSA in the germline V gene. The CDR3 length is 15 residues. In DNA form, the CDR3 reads TGTGCCAGCAGCTTAAGGACAGGGTGGACCGGGGAGCTGTTTTTT. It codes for CASSLRTGWTGELFF.

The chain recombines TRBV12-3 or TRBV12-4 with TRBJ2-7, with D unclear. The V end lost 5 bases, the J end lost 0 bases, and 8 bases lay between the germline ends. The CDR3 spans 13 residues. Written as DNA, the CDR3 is TGTGCCAGCAGTCGGCGGAGCTCCTACGAGCAGTACTTC. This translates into CASSRRSSYEQYF.

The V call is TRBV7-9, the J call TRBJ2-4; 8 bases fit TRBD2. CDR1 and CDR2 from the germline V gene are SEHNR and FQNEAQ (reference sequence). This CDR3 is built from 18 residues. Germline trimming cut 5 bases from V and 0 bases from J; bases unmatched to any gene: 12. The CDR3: CASSAGLAGGLAKNIQYF. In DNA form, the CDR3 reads TGTGCCAGCAGCGCGGGGCTAGCGGGCGGTCTAGCCAAAAACATTCAGTACTTC.

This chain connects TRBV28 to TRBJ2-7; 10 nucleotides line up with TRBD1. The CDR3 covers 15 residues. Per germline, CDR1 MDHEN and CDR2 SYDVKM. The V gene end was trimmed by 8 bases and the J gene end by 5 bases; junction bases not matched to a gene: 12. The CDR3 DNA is TGTGCCAGCTATTCGTCCGGGACAGGGGAACACGAGCAGTACTTC. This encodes CASYSSGTGEHEQYF. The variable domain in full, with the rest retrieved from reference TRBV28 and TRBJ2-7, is DVKVTQSSRYLVKRTGEKVFLECVQDMDHENMFWYRQDPGLGLRLIYFSYDVKMKEKGDIPEGYSVSREKKERFSLILESASTNQTSMYLCASYSSGTGEHEQYFGPGTRLTVT.

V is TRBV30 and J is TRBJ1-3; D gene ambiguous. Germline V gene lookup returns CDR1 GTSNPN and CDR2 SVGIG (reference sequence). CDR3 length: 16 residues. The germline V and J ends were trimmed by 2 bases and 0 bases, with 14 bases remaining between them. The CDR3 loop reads CAWSPLDGDSGNTIYF. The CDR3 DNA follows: TGTGCCTGGAGTCCCCTGGACGGGGACTCTGGAAACACCATATATTTT.

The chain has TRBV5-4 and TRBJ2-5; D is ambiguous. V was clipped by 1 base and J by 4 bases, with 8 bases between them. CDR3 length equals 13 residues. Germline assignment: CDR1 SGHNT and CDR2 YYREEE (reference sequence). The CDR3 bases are TGTGCCAGCAGCTTGAGGCCGGGAGAGACCCAGTACTTC. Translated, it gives CASSLRPGETQYF.

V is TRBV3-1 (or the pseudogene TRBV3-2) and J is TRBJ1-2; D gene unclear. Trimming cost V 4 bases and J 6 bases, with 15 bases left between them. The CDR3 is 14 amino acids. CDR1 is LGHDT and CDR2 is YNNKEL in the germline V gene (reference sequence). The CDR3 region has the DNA TGTGCCAGCAGCCTCGGCGTCTCAGCGGATGGCTACACCTTC. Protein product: CASSLGVSADGYTF.

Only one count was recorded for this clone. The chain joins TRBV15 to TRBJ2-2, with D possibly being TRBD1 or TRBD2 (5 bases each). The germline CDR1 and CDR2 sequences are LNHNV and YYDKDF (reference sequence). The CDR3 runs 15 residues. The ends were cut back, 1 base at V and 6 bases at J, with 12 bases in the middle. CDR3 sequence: CATSRVGVGPGELFF. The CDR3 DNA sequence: TGTGCCACCAGCAGAGTGGGGGTGGGACCCGGGGAGCTGTTTTTT.

Here the CDR3 DNA reads TGTGCCAGCAGCTTGGACGGAGTCCAAGAGACCCAGTACTTC. It codes for CASSLDGVQETQYF. V gene TRBV5-6 combines with J gene TRBJ2-5; D is undetermined. The CDR3 sequence is 14 residues long. The germline CDR1 and CDR2 sequences are SGHDT and YYEEEE. Trimming shortened V by 0 bases and J by 1 base, and 7 bases separated the two germline ends.

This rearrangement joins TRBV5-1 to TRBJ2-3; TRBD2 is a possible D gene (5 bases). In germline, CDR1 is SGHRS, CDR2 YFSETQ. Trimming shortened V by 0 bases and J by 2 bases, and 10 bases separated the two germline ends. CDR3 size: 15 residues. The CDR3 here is CASSLADYHTDTQYF. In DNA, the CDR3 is TGCGCCAGCAGCTTGGCCGACTATCACACAGATACGCAGTATTTT.

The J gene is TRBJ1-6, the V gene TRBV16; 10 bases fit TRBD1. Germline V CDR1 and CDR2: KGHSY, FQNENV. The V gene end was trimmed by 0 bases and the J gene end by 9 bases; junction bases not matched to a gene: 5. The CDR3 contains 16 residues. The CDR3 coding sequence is TGTGCCAGCAGCCAATCAGTTGACAGGGGGCTTTCACCCCTCCACTTT. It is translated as CASSQSVDRGLSPLHF.

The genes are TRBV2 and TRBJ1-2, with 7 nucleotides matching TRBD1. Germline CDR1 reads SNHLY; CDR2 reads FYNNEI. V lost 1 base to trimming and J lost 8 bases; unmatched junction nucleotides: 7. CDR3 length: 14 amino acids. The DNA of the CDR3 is TGTGCCAGCAGTGAAGAGGGAACAGGGGACGGCTACACCTTC. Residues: CASSEEGTGDGYTF.

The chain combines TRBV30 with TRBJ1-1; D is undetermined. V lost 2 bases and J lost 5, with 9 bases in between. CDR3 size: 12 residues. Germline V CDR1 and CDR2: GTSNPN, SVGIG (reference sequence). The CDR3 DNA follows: TGTGCCTGGAGTCTTGGATGGACTGAAGCTTTCTTT. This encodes CAWSLGWTEAFF.

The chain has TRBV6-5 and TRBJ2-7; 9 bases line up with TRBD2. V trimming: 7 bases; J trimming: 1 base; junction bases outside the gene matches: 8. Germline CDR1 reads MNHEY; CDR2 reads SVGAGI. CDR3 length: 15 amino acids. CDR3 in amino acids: CASTQKRGESYEQYF. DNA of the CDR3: TGTGCCAGCACCCAAAAGCGGGGGGAATCCTACGAGCAGTACTTC.

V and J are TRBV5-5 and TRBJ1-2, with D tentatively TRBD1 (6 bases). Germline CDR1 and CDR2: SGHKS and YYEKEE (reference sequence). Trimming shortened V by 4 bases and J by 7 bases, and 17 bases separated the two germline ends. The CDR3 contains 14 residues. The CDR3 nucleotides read TGTGCCAGCAGCCAGACAAATACAGGGTTTGGCTACACCTTC. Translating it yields CASSQTNTGFGYTF.

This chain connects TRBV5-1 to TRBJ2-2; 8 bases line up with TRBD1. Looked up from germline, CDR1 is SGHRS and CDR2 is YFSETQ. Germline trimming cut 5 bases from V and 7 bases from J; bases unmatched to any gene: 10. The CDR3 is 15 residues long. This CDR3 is CASRLGQGRSGELFF. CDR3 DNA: TGCGCCAGCAGGTTAGGACAGGGAAGAAGCGGGGAGCTGTTTTTT.

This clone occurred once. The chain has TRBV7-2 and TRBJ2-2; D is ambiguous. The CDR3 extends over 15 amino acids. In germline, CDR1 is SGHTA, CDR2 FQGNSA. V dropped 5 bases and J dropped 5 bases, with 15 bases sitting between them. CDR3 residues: CASSPLGPATGELFF. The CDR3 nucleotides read TGTGCCAGCAGCCCCTTAGGGCCAGCGACCGGGGAGCTGTTTTTT.

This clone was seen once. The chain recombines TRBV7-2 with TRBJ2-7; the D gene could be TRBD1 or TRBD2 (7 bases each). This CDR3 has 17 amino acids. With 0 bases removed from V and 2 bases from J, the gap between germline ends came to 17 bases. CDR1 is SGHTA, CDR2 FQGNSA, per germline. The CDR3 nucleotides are TGTGCCAGCAGCTTAGCGTCGACAGGGAGGGGAACCTACGAGCAGTACTTC. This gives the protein CASSLASTGRGTYEQYF.

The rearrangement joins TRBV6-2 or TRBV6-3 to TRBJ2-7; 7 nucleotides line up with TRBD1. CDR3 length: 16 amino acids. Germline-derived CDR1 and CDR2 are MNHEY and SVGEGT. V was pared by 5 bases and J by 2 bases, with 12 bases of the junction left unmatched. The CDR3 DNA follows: TGTGCCAGCAGTGACAGTCGAGGGGGCAGGACCTACGAGCAGTACTTC. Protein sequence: CASSDSRGGRTYEQYF.

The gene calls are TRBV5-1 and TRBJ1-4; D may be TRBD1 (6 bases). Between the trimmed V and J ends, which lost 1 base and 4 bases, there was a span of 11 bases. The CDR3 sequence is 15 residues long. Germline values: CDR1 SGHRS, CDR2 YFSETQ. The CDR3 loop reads CASSLLGQNNEKLFF. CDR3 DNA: TGCGCCAGCAGCTTGCTTGGACAGAATAATGAAAAACTGTTTTTT.

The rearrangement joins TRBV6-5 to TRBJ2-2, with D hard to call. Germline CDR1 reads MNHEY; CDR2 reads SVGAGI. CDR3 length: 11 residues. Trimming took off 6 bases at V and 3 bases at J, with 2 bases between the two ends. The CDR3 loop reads CASRHTGELFF. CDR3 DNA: TGTGCCAGCAGGCACACCGGGGAGCTGTTTTTT.

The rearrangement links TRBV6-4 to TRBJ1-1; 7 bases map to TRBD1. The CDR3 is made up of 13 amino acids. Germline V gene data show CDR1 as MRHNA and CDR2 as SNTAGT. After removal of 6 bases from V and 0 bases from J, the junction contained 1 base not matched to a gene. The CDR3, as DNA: TGTGCCAGCAGGGGACAGATGAACACTGAAGCTTTCTTT. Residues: CASRGQMNTEAFF.

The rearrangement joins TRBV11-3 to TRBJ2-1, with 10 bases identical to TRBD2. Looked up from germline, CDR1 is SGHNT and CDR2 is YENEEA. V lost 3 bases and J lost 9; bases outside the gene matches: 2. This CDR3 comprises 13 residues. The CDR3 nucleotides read TGTGCCAGCAGCTTGAGCGGGGGGGGTGAGCAGTTCTTC. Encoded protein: CASSLSGGGEQFF.